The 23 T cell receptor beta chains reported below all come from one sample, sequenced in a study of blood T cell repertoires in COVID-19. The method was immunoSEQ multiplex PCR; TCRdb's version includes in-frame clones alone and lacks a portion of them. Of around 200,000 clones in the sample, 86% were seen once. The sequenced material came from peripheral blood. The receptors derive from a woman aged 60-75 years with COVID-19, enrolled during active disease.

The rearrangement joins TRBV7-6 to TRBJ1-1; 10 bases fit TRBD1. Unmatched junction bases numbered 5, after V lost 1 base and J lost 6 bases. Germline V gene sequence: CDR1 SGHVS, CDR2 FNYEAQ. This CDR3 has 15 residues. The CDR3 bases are TGTGCCAGCAGCTTAGTAGGGACAGGGGCGGCTGAAGCTTTCTTT. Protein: CASSLVGTGAAEAFF.

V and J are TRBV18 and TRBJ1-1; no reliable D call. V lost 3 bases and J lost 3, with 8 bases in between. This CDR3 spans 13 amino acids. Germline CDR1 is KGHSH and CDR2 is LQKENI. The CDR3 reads CASSPNRDTEAFF. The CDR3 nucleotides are TGTGCCAGCTCACCGAACCGGGACACTGAAGCTTTCTTT.

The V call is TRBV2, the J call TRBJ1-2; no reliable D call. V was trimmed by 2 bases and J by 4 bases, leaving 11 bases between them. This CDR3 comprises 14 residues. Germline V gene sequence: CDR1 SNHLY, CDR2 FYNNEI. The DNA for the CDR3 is TGTGCCAGCAGTGAACGGGGAAGCCGCTATGGCTACACCTTC. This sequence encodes CASSERGSRYGYTF.

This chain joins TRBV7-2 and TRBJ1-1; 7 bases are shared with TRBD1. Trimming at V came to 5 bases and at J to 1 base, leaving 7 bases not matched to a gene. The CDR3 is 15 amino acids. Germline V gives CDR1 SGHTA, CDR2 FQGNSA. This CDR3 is CASSPEQGRNTEAFF. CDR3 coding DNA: TGTGCCAGCAGCCCGGAACAGGGGAGGAACACTGAAGCTTTCTTT.

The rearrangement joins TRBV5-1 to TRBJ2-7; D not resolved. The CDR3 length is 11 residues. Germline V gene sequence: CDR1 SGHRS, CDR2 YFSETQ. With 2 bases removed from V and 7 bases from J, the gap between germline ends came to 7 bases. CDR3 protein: CASSFQREQYF. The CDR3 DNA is TGCGCCAGCAGCTTTCAGAGGGAGCAGTACTTC.

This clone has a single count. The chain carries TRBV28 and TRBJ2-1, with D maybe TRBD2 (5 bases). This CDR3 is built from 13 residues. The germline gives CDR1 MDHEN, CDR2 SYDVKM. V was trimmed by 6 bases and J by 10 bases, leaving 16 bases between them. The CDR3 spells CASRTIGLYEQFF. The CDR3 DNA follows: TGTGCCAGCAGGACCATCGGACTCTACGAGCAGTTCTTC.

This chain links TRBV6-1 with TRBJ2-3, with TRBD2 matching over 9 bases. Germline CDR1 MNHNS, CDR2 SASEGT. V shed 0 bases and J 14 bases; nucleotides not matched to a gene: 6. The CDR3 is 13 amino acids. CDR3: CASSEARAGGGYF. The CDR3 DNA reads TGTGCCAGCAGTGAAGCTCGCGCGGGAGGGGGGTATTTT.

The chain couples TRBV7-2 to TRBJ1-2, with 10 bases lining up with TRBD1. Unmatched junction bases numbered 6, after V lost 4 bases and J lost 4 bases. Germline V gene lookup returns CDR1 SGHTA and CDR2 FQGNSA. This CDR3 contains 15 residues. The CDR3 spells CASSYKTGGVYGYTF. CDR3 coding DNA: TGTGCCAGCAGCTACAAGACAGGGGGCGTCTATGGCTACACCTTC.

The CDR3 here is CASSYSLNQPQHF. The CDR3 DNA sequence: TGTGCCAGCAGTTACTCCTTAAATCAGCCCCAGCATTTT. The chain carries TRBV6-5 and TRBJ1-5, with unresolved D. CDR1 and CDR2 (germline): MNHEY, SVGAGI. The length of the CDR3 is 13 residues. V shed 0 bases and J shed 4 bases, with 4 bases lying between them.

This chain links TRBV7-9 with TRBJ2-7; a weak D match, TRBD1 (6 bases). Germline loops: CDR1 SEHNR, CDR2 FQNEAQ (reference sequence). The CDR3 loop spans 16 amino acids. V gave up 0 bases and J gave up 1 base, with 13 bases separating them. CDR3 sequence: CASSLAPTGFSYEQYF. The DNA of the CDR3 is TGTGCCAGCAGCTTAGCGCCGACAGGTTTTTCCTACGAGCAGTACTTC.

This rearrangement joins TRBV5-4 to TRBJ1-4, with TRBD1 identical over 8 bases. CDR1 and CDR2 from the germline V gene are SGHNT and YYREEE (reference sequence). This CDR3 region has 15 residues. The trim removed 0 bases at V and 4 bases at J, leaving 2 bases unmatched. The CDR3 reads CASSLAGQGNEKLFF. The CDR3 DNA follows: TGTGCCAGCAGCTTGGCCGGACAGGGTAATGAAAAACTGTTTTTT.

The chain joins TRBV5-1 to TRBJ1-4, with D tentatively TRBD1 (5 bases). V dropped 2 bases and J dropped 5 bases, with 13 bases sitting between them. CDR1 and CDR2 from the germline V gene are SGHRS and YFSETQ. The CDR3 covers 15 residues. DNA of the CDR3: TGCGCCAGCAGCTTAAAGCAGGGAGGGAATGAAAAACTGTTTTTT. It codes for CASSLKQGGNEKLFF. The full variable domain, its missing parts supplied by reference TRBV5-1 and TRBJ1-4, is KAGVTQTPRYLIKTRGQQVTLSCSPISGHRSVSWYQQTPGQGLQFLFEYFSETQRNKGNFPGRFSGRQFSNSRSEMNVSTLELGDSALYLCASSLKQGGNEKLFFGSGTQLSVL.

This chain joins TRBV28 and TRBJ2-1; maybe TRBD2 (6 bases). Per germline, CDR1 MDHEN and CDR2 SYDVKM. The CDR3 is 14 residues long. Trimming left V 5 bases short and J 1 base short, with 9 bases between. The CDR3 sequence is CASSPGGSYNEQFF. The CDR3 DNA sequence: TGTGCCAGCAGTCCTGGAGGGTCCTACAATGAGCAGTTCTTC.

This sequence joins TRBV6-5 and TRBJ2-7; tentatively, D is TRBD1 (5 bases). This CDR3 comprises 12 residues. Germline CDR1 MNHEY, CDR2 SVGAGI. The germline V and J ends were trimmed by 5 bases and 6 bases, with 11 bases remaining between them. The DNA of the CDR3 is TGTGCCAGCAGTAGGGGTTTACCCGAGCAGTACTTC. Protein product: CASSRGLPEQYF.

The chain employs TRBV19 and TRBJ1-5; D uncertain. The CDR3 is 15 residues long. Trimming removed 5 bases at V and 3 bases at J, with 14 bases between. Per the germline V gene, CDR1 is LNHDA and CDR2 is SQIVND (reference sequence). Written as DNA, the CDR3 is TGTGCCAGTAGTCCCGGTCGTATAGTCAATCAGCCCCAGCATTTT. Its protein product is CASSPGRIVNQPQHF.

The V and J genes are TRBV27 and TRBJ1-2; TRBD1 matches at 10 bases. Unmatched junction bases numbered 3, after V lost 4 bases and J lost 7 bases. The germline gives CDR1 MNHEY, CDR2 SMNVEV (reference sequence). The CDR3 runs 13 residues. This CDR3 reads CASSWTGGAGYTF. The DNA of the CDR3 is TGTGCCAGCAGTTGGACAGGGGGGGCTGGCTACACCTTC.

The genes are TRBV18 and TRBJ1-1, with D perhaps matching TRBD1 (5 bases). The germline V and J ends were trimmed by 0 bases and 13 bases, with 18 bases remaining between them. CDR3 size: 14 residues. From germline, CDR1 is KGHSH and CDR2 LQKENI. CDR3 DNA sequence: TGTGCCAGCTCACCACCGACGGGGGTGAGTCGGGGTTTCTTT. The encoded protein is CASSPPTGVSRGFF.

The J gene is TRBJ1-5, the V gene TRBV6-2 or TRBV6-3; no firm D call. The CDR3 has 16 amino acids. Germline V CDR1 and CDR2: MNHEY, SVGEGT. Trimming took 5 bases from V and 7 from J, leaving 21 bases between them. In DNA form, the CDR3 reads TGTGCCAGCAGTCCCCTTACTCAGGTATTTGGGCAGCCCCAGCATTTT. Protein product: CASSPLTQVFGQPQHF.

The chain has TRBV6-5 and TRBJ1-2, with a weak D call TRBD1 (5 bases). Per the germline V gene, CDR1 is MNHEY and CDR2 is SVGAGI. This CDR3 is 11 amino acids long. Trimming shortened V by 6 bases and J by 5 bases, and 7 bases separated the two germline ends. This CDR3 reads CASSPGYGYTF. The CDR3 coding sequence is TGTGCCAGCAGCCCAGGGTATGGCTACACCTTC.

DNA of the CDR3: TGTGCCAGCAAAGAACAGGGGGCTGACTACAATGAGCAGTTCTTC. Its protein is CASKEQGADYNEQFF. This chain uses TRBV28 with TRBJ2-1; TRBD1 agrees at 9 bases. J gave up 3 bases and V 7 bases, and 7 bases lay outside the gene matches. CDR3 length equals 15 residues. Germline V CDR1 and CDR2: MDHEN, SYDVKM.

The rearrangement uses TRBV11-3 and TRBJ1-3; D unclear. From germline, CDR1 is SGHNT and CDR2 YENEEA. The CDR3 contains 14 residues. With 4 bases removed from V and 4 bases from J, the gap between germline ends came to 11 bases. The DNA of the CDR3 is TGTGCCAGCAGCTCCGGGAGGCCGGGAAACACCATATATTTT. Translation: CASSSGRPGNTIYF.

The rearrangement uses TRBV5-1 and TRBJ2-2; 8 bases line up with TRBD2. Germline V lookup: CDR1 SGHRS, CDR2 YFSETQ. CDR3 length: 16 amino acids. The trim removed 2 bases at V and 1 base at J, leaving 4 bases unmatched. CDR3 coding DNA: TGCGCCAGCAGCTTTGCGGGACTAGAGAACACCGGGGAGCTGTTTTTT. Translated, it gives CASSFAGLENTGELFF.

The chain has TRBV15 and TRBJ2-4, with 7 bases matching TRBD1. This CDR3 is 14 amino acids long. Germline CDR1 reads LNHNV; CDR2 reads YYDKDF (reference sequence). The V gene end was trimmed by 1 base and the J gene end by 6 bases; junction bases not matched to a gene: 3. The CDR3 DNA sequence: TGTGCCACCAGCAGAGCCTCAGGGGGAAACATTCAGTACTTC. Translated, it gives CATSRASGGNIQYF.